These T cell receptor beta chains were read from a single sample in a study of T cell responses to AZD1222 COVID-19 vaccine. Using immunoSEQ multiplex PCR, the repertoire was profiled, and TCRdb retains in-frame clones only, with some absent. The sample lists tens of thousands of clones, 81% seen once, with approximately 26% in the top ten. The sample consisted of peripheral blood, taken 28 days after the second AZD1222 dose. All receptors derive from an adult who received the AZD1222 COVID-19 vaccine. Both conserved end residues are part of each CDR3.

j_gene | v_gene | CDR3aa
TRBJ2-3 | TRBV7-2 | CASSPDRPDTQYF
TRBJ2-3 | TRBV27 | CASGSLGGSTDTQYF
TRBJ2-1 | TRBV25-1 | CASSLNSGIRNEQFF
TRBJ2-7 | TRBV11-2 | CASSTGLAASYEQYF
TRBJ1-2 | TRBV5-4 | CASSPQTGDYGYTF
TRBJ1-2 | TRBV4-2 | CASSQDGWGAGTYGYTF
TRBJ2-7 | TRBV19 | CASTPHGAARYEQYF
TRBJ2-5 | TRBV4-3 | CASSQFLGPETQYF
TRBJ1-3 | TRBV11-2 | CASSPTGAGNTIYF
TRBJ1-5 | TRBV4-1 | CASSQDQDRDKTQHF
TRBJ2-2 | TRBV10-1 | CASSESPRGRGYTGELFF